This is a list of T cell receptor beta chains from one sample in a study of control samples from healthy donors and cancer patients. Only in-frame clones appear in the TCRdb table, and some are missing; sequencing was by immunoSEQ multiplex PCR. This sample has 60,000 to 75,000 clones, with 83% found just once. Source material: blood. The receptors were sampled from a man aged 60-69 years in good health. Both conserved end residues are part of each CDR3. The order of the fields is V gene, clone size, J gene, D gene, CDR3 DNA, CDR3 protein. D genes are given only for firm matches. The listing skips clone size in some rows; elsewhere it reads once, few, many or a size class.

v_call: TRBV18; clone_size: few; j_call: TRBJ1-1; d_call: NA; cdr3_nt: TGTGCCAGCTCACCACTATCCAGGGCCGGAGGGAACACTGAAGCTTTCTTT; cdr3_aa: CASSPLSRAGGNTEAFF
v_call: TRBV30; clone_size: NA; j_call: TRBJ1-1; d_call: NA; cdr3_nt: TGTGCGGCTGACAGGAACACTGAAGCTTTCTTT; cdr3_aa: CAADRNTEAFF
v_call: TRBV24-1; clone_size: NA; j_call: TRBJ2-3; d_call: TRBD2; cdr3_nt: TGTGCCACCAGTGGCGAACATACGGGAGGGCCTAGCACAGATACGCAGTATTTT; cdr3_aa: CATSGEHTGGPSTDTQYF
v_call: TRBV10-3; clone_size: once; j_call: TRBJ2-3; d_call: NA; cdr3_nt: TGTGCCATCAGTGACACGGGAACAGATACGCAGTATTTT; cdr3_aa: CAISDTGTDTQYF
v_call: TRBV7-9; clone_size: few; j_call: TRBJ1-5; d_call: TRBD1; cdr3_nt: TGTGCCAGCAGCTTAGGGACAGGGACAAACCAGCCCCAGCATTTT; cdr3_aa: CASSLGTGTNQPQHF
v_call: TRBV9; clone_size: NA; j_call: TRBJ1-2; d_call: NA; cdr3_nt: TGTGCCAGCGGGAATCATAACTATGGCTACACCTTC; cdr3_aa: CASGNHNYGYTF
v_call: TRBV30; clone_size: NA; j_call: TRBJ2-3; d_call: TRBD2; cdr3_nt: TGTGCCTGGAGTTGGACTAGCGGGAGCACAGATACGCAGTATTTT; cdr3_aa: CAWSWTSGSTDTQYF
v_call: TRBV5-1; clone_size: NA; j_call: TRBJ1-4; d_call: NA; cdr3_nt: TGCGCCAGCAGCTACTCTCTCCAGGGTTCCGGTAATGAAAAACTGTTTTTT; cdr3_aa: CASSYSLQGSGNEKLFF
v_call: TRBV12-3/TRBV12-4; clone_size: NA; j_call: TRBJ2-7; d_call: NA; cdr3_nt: TGTGCCAGCAGTTTTTACGTGTCCTACGAGCAGTACTTC; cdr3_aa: CASSFYVSYEQYF
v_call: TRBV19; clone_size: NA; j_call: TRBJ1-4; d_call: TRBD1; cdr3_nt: TGTGCCAGTGCCCTCGGGACAGGGAATAATGAAAAACTGTTTTTT; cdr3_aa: CASALGTGNNEKLFF
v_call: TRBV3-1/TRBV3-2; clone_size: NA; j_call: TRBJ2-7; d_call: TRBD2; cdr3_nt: TGTGCCAGCAGCGGCGGGAGGGCCGGCGAGCAGTACTTC; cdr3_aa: CASSGGRAGEQYF
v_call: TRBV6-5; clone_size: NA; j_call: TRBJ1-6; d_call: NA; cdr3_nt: TGTGCCAGCAGGACCAACGGGGTGCATTCACCCCTCCACTTT; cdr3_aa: CASRTNGVHSPLHF
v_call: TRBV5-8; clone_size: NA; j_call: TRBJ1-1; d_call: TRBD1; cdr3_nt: TGTGCCAGCAGCAAAACCGGGACAGCGTATGAAGCTTTCTTT; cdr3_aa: CASSKTGTAYEAFF
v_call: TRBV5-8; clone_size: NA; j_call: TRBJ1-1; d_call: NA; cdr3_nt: TGTGCCAGCAGCTACGGGGGTAACACTGAAGCTTTCTTT; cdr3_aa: CASSYGGNTEAFF
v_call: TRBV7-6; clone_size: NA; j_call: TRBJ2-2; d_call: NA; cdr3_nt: TGTGCCAGCAGCTTAAACCCTCCGACGAACACCGGGGAGCTGTTTTTT; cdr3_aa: CASSLNPPTNTGELFF
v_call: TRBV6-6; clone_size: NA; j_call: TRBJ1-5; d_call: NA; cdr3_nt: TGTGCCAGCAGTGGACCGCGGCAGGGAGATCAGCCCCAGCATTTT; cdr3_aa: CASSGPRQGDQPQHF
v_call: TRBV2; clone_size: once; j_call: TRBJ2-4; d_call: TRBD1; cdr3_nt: TGTGCCAGCAGTGCTGACAGGGTTAGCATTCAGTACTTC; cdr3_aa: CASSADRVSIQYF
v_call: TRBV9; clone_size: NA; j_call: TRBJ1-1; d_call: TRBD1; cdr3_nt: TGTGCCAGCAGCGTAGAAGGCAGGGGGAGCACTGAAGCTTTCTTT; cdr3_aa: CASSVEGRGSTEAFF
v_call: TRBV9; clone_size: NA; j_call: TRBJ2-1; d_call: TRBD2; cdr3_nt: TGTGCCAGCAGCGTACTCCCGGGACTAGCGGGGAATGAGCAGTTCTTC; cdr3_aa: CASSVLPGLAGNEQFF
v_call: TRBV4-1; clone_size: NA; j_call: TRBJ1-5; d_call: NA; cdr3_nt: TGCGCCAGCAGCCAATTGGAGCAGGGCCCTAGCAATCAGCCCCAGCATTTT; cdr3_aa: CASSQLEQGPSNQPQHF
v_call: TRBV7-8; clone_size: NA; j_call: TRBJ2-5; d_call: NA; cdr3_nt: TGTGCCAGCAGCTTCTCCCTAGTTTCGGGGTCACAAGAGACCCAGTACTTC; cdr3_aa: CASSFSLVSGSQETQYF
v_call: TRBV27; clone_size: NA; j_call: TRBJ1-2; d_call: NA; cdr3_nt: TGTGCCAGCAGTCCTGGACGGACTGGCTACACCTTC; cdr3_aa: CASSPGRTGYTF
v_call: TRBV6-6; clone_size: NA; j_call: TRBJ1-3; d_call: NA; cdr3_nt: TGTGCCAGCAGCCCCCGGACAAGTGACACCATATATTTT; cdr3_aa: CASSPRTSDTIYF
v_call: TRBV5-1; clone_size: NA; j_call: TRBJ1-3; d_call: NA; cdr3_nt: TGCGCCAGCAGCTTGGTGGACGGAAACACCATATATTTT; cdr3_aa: CASSLVDGNTIYF
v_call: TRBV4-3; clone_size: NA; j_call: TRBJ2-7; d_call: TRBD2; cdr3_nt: TGCGCCAGCAGCCAAGACCGCGGGAGTACCTACGAGCAGTACTTC; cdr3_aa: CASSQDRGSTYEQYF
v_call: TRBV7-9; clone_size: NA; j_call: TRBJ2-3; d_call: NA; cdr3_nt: TGTGCCAGCACCCCGACAAGAAGCCCAGATACGCAGTATTTT; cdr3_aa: CASTPTRSPDTQYF
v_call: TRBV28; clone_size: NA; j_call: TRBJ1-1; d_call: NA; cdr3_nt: TGTGCCAGCAGTTTGGGCAGGAGAAACACTGAAGCTTTCTTT; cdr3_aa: CASSLGRRNTEAFF